This T cell receptor beta chain comes out of a study of T cell repertoires in cytomegalovirus infection. As for the study in general: Through public TCR beta signatures, both CMV infection and matching HLA type were indicated.

TCRdb re-called the reads through MiXCR, storing one row per CDR3 protein. The sample consists of approximately 750,000 distinct CDR3 sequences, roughly 35% of them appearing once. The CDR3 is 15 amino acids. CDR1 is SGHTA and CDR2 is FQGNSA in the germline V gene. Trimming cost V 3 bases and J 1 base; bases outside gene matches: 3. This clonotype was seen a few times. No antigen is known for it. Study-level results: Of the TCR beta families, the public ones yielded a cumulative frequency that identified carriers of CMV plus the relevant HLA.

The sequence was obtained from a human donor in good health (CMV status not recorded). Some clones in this sample may be carry-over from other donors' samples. The chain couples TRBV7-2 to TRBJ2-3; 8 nucleotides align to TRBD2. Material: PBMCs. CDR3 protein: CASSFRRGGTDTQYF. The CDR3 nucleotides are TGTGCCAGCAGCTTTCGGCGGGGGGGCACAGATACGCAGTATTTT.